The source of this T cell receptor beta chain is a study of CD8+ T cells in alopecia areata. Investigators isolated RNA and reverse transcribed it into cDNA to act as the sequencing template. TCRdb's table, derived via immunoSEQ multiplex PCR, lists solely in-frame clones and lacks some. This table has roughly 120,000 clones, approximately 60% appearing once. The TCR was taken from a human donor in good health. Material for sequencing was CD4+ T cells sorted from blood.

CDR3 sequence: CASRRDVETQYF. The CDR3 DNA reads as TGTGCCAGCAGGAGGGACGTGGAGACCCAGTACTTC. The rearrangement uses TRBV28 and TRBJ2-5; D assignment may be TRBD1 or TRBD2 (5 bases each). V was trimmed by 6 bases and J by 5 bases, leaving 10 bases between them. CDR1 and CDR2 (germline): MDHEN, SYDVKM. The CDR3 loop spans 12 amino acids.